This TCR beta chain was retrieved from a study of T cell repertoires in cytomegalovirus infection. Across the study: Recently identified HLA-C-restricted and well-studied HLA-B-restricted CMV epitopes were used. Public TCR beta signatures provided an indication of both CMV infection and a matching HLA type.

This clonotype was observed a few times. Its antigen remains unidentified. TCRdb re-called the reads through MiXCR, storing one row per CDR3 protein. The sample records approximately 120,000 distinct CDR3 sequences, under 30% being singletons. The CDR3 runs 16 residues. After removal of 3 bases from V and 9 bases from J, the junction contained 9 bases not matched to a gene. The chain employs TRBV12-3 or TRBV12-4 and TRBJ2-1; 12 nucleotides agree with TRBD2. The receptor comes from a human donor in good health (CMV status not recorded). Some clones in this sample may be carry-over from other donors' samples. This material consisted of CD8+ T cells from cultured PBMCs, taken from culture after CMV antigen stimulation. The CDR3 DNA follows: TGTGCCAGCAGTTTTGTGGGACTAGCGGGTGGCGCTGAGCAGTTCTTC. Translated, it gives CASSFVGLAGGAEQFF.